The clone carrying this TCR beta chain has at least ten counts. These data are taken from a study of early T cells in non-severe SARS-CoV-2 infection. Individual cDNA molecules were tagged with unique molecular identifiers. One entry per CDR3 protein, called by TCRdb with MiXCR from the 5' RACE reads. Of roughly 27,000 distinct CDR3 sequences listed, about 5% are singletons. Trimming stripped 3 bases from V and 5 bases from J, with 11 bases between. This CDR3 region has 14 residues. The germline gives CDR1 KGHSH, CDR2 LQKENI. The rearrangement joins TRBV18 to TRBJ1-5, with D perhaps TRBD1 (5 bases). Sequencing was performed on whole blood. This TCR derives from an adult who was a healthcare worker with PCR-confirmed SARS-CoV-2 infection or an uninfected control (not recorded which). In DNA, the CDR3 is TGTGCCAGCTCACCCCAGGGAGGGTATCAGCCCCAGCATTTT. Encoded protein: CASSPQGGYQPQHF.